Below are 19 T cell receptor beta chains sequenced from a single sample in a study of PD-1 blockade in classical Hodgkin lymphoma. Time point meaning: cycle 4 day 1 (C4D1), after less than 7 weeks of nivolumab. Brentuximab vedotin exposure varied, and every patient relapsed after autologous stem cell transplantation. The assay was immunoSEQ multiplex PCR, and TCRdb's table has in-frame clones only and misses some. Here the sample spans about 39,000 clones, about 80% being singletons. The specimen comprised peripheral blood mononuclear cells (PBMCs), sampled before the fourth cycle of nivolumab. These receptors all come from a human donor with classical Hodgkin lymphoma.

V gene TRBV5-5 combines with J gene TRBJ2-7, with D possibly being TRBD1 (6 bases). Trimming took 5 bases from V and 9 from J, leaving 15 bases between them. The CDR3 runs to 12 residues. The germline gives CDR1 SGHKS, CDR2 YYEKEE (reference sequence). The CDR3 is CASSPQGRGQYF. DNA for the CDR3: TGTGCCAGCAGTCCGCAGGGGCGTGGGCAGTACTTC.

This clone was counted only a few times. The chain combines TRBV28 with TRBJ2-2, with D possibly TRBD2 on 6 matching bases. Per germline, CDR1 MDHEN and CDR2 SYDVKM. The CDR3 runs to 13 residues. Trimming took off 2 bases at V and 15 bases at J, with 16 bases between the two ends. CDR3 DNA: TGTGCCAGCAGTTTAACCGACGCAGGGAGGATGTTTTTT. Its translation is CASSLTDAGRMFF. Variable domain in full (rest from reference TRBV28 and TRBJ2-2): DVKVTQSSRYLVKRTGEKVFLECVQDMDHENMFWYRQDPGLGLRLIYFSYDVKMKEKGDIPEGYSVSREKKERFSLILESASTNQTSMYLCASSLTDAGRMFFGEGSRLTVL.

The chain recombines TRBV29-1 with TRBJ2-3; no clear D. CDR1 is SQVTM and CDR2 is ANQGSEA in the germline V gene. The germline V and J ends were trimmed by 0 bases and 2 bases, with 6 bases remaining between them. The CDR3 contains 13 residues. The CDR3 here is CSVEDRFTDTQYF. CDR3 nucleotide sequence: TGCAGCGTTGAAGACAGATTCACAGATACGCAGTATTTT.

This clone was observed a single time. The chain is built from TRBV2 and TRBJ2-5, with TRBD1 as a possible D gene (6 bases). V lost 3 bases and J 3 bases, leaving 17 bases between the germline ends. This CDR3 region has 16 residues. Germline lookup yields CDR1 SNHLY and CDR2 FYNNEI. The CDR3 DNA sequence: TGTGCCAGCAGTGATCTCAGGGGCAGAGGGAAAGAGACCCAGTACTTC. Translated, it gives CASSDLRGRGKETQYF. Full variable domain (missing parts from reference TRBV2 and TRBJ2-5): EPEVTQTPSHQVTQMGQEVILRCVPISNHLYFYWYRQILGQKVEFLVSFYNNEISEKSEIFDDQFSVERPDGSNFTLKIRSTKLEDSAMYFCASSDLRGRGKETQYFGPGTRLLVL.

This clone was seen only a few times. V gene TRBV28 combines with J gene TRBJ1-6; D is uncertain. Trimming removed 5 bases at V and 5 bases at J, with 10 bases between. This CDR3 comprises 14 residues. Germline CDR1 MDHEN, CDR2 SYDVKM. CDR3 protein: CASSPQRHNSPLHF. DNA of the CDR3: TGTGCCAGCAGTCCCCAGAGACATAATTCACCCCTCCACTTT.

This clone was counted once. The chain links TRBV7-2 to TRBJ1-2, with D uncertain. The V gene's germline CDR1 is SGHTA and CDR2 FQGNSA. The CDR3 covers 13 residues. The V and J ends lost 3 bases and 2 bases respectively, with 7 bases between them. The CDR3 here is CASSFVGNYGYTF. The CDR3 coding sequence is TGTGCCAGCAGCTTCGTGGGGAACTATGGCTACACCTTC.

This chain joins TRBV5-1 and TRBJ2-7; TRBD2 is a possible D gene (6 bases). The germline CDR1 and CDR2 sequences are SGHRS and YFSETQ. V was pared by 3 bases and J by 2 bases, with 12 bases between. The CDR3 contains 14 residues. CDR3 nucleotide sequence: TGCGCCAGCAGCTCGGGGGTCACAGCCTACGAGCAGTACTTC. As protein: CASSSGVTAYEQYF.

In nucleotides, the CDR3 is TGTGCCACAATAGGGACAGGGCGCAATCAGCCCCAGCATTTT. Amino acids: CATIGTGRNQPQHF. This rearrangement joins TRBV28 to TRBJ1-5; TRBD1 matches 9 bases. There are 14 residues in the CDR3. Germline V gene data show CDR1 as MDHEN and CDR2 as SYDVKM. V trimming: 10 bases; J trimming: 2 bases; junction bases outside the gene matches: 6. The whole variable domain, remainder taken from reference TRBV28 and TRBJ1-5, is DVKVTQSSRYLVKRTGEKVFLECVQDMDHENMFWYRQDPGLGLRLIYFSYDVKMKEKGDIPEGYSVSREKKERFSLILESASTNQTSMYLCATIGTGRNQPQHFGDGTRLSIL.

In its sample, this clone was seen a few times. This chain links TRBV6-1 with TRBJ1-1, with TRBD1 identical over 7 bases. The V and J ends lost 7 bases and 1 base, in that order; junction bases with no gene match: 6. Germline CDR1 MNHNS, CDR2 SASEGT. The CDR3 totals 14 residues. The CDR3 nucleotides are TGTGCCAGCACCCGACAGGGAAAGAACACTGAAGCTTTCTTT. This gives the protein CASTRQGKNTEAFF.

The chain joins TRBV15 to TRBJ1-2; no definite D call. Germline-derived CDR1 and CDR2 are LNHNV and YYDKDF (reference sequence). Deletions cut 1 base from V and 6 bases from J, with 9 bases between. This CDR3 region has 13 residues. The CDR3 nucleotides read TGTGCCACCAGCAGAGTCCCGAAGGATGGCTACACCTTC. This encodes CATSRVPKDGYTF.

J is TRBJ2-3 and V is TRBV5-6, with unresolved D. V lost 2 bases to trimming and J lost 14 bases, with 15 bases between them. The CDR3 is 12 residues long. The germline gives CDR1 SGHDT, CDR2 YYEEEE. This chain's CDR3 is CASSFGLENLYF. As DNA, the CDR3 is TGTGCCAGCAGCTTCGGTCTAGAGAACCTGTATTTT.

The chain employs TRBV25-1 and TRBJ1-2; no clear D gene. V was shortened by 2 bases and J by 2 bases, with 0 bases between the two germline ends. The CDR3 contains 11 residues. Germline V gives CDR1 MGHDK, CDR2 SYGVNS. The CDR3 spells CASSENYGYTF. CDR3 bases: TGTGCCAGCAGTGAAAACTATGGCTACACCTTC.

The sample holds a few counts of this clone. The CDR3 loop reads CASTPGGHDTQYF. The CDR3 nucleotides are TGTGCCAGTACCCCCGGGGGGCATGATACGCAGTATTTT. The chain joins TRBV19 to TRBJ2-3; D possibly corresponds to TRBD2 (7 bases). The CDR3 loop spans 13 amino acids. The V and J ends lost 7 bases and 6 bases respectively, with 14 bases between them. Germline lookup yields CDR1 LNHDA and CDR2 SQIVND (reference sequence).

CDR3 in DNA: TGTGCCAGCAGCCGTAGGGGACAGGGCTCCTACAATGAGCAGTTCTTC. Protein product: CASSRRGQGSYNEQFF. This chain connects TRBV7-2 to TRBJ2-1, with 9 nucleotides matching TRBD1. V lost 5 bases to trimming and J lost 0 bases; unmatched junction nucleotides: 5. Per the germline V gene, CDR1 is SGHTA and CDR2 is FQGNSA. The CDR3 length is 16 residues.

The V call is TRBV27, the J call TRBJ2-7, with 12 bases fitting TRBD2. The V segment lost 4 bases and the J segment 4 bases; nucleotides outside the gene matches: 8. Germline assignment: CDR1 MNHEY and CDR2 SMNVEV (reference sequence). The CDR3 sequence is 16 residues long. CDR3 amino acids: CASSWTSGDINYEQYF. The DNA of the CDR3 is TGTGCCAGCAGTTGGACTAGCGGGGACATAAATTACGAGCAGTACTTC.

The chain uses TRBV6-1 and TRBJ1-5; D remains ambiguous. There are 16 residues in the CDR3. Trimming removed 0 bases at V and 0 bases at J, with 9 bases between. Germline V gene lookup returns CDR1 MNHNS and CDR2 SASEGT. The CDR3 sequence is CASSEAPGYSNQPQHF. The CDR3, as DNA: TGTGCCAGCAGTGAAGCCCCCGGATATAGCAATCAGCCCCAGCATTTT.

The chain is built from TRBV7-3 and TRBJ2-3, with TRBD2 identical over 8 bases. CDR1 is SGHTA and CDR2 is FQGTGA in the germline V gene. CDR3 length: 16 amino acids. V lost 5 bases and J lost 4; bases outside the gene matches: 11. This chain's CDR3 is CASSPRGGGGADTQYF. The DNA for the CDR3 is TGTGCCAGCAGCCCCCGGGGGGGCGGGGGAGCAGATACGCAGTATTTT.

CDR3 nucleotide sequence: TGTGCCAGCAACCGCAGGGGATTTGGCAATGAGCAGTTCTTC. This gives the protein CASNRRGFGNEQFF. V is TRBV14 and J is TRBJ2-1, with a possible D match to TRBD1 (6 bases). This CDR3 has 14 amino acids. Germline assignment: CDR1 SGHDN and CDR2 FVKESK. V was clipped by 7 bases and J by 6 bases, with 16 bases between them.

The sample holds many counts of this clone. The rearrangement joins TRBV11-2 to TRBJ1-6; no reliable D call. Trimming removed 5 bases at V and 7 bases at J, with 12 bases between. CDR3 length: 14 residues. Germline CDR1 and CDR2: SGHAT and FQNNGV. The CDR3 sequence is CASSARAKNSPLHF. DNA for the CDR3: TGTGCCAGCAGCGCTAGGGCAAAGAATTCACCCCTCCACTTT. The variable domain in full, with the rest retrieved from reference TRBV11-2 and TRBJ1-6, is EAGVAQSPRYKIIEKRQSVAFWCNPISGHATLYWYQQILGQGPKLLIQFQNNGVVDDSQLPKDRFSAERLKGVDSTLKIQPAKLEDSAVYLCASSARAKNSPLHFGNGTRLTVT.